The T cell receptor (beta chain) described here comes from a study of blood T cell repertoires in COVID-19. Across the study: COVID-19 samples collected from the United States, Italy and Spain covered acute and convalescent phases. Nucleic acid was either cDNA or gDNA, and it came from T cells, B-cell-depleted T cells, or PBMCs.

The CDR3 is 15 residues long. V lost 1 base, J lost 4 bases, and 4 bases stayed unmatched. CDR1 is LGHDT, CDR2 YNNKEL, per germline (reference sequence). Original data processing: By means of reference gene primer amplification, nucleated cell counts were estimated. Generated by immunoSEQ multiplex PCR, the TCRdb table keeps only in-frame clones and is missing some. That table is the source of V, J and clone size, and D and trimming were worked out from the DNA. The sample includes some 78,000 clones, 90% seen only once; the top ten take around 0.96%. The specimen was peripheral blood. This chain links TRBV3-1 (or the pseudogene TRBV3-2) with TRBJ2-5; 9 bases align to TRBD1. The origin of this receptor is a woman in her fifties or sixties in a cohort sampled during active COVID-19. The CDR3 region has the DNA TGTGCCAGCAGCCAAGCCCCGGACAGGGGAGAGACCCAGTACTTC. It is translated as CASSQAPDRGETQYF.